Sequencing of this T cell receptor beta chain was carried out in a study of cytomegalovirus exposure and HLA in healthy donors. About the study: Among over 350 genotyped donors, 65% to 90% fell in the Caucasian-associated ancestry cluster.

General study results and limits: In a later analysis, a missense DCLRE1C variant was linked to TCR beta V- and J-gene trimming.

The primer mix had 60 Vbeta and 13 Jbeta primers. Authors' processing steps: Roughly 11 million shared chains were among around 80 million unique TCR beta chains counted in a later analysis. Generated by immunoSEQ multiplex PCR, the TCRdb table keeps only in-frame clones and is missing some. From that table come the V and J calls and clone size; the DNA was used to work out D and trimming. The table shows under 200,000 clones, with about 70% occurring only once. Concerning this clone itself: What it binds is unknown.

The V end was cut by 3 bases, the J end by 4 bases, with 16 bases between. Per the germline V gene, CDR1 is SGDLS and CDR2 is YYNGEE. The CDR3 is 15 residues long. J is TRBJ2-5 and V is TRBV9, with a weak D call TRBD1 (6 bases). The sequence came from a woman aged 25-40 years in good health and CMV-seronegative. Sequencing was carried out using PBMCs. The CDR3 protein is CASSEQGITTETQYF. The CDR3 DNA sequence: TGTGCCAGCAGCGAACAGGGAATCACGACAGAGACCCAGTACTTC.